This T cell receptor (beta chain) stems from a study of cytomegalovirus exposure and HLA in healthy donors. Germline V lookup: CDR1 MDHEN, CDR2 SYDVKM. J gave up 6 bases and V 5 bases, and 17 bases lay outside the gene matches. The CDR3 runs to 17 residues. Clones were read by immunoSEQ multiplex PCR, and TCRdb kept only the in-frame ones, dropping some. The sample lists about 140,000 clones, about 91% occurring once. As regards this clone: Its antigen is undetermined.

Study observations and caveats: Subsequent analysis revealed that first-cohort TCR clusters tended to co-occur in the 110 or so validation repertoires.

The source material was PBMCs. The chain joins TRBV28 to TRBJ2-3, with TRBD2 matching 7 bases. The clonotype was recovered from a woman younger than 30 in good health and CMV-seropositive. The CDR3 sequence is CASSPRWTSNRVDTQYF. In DNA, the CDR3 is TGTGCCAGCAGTCCCCGTTGGACTAGTAATAGGGTCGATACGCAGTATTTT.